This is a list of T cell receptor beta chains from one sample in a study of memory CD4+ T cells and cytomegalovirus serostatus. Sequencing used immunoSEQ multiplex PCR; TCRdb keeps in-frame clones, though not all of them. The data contain over 35,000 clones, around 80% of them singletons. The sample comprised memory CD4+ T cells from blood. These receptors came from an adult in good health and CMV-seronegative. CDR3s include the opening cysteine and the closing phenylalanine or tryptophan. The order of the fields is clone size, V gene, D gene, J gene, CDR3 protein, CDR3 DNA. A D gene is named only where the DNA matches it firmly. Clone size is shown for a subset of rows, as once, few, many or a class of expanded clone.

size: -
V: TRBV5-3
D: -
J: TRBJ2-1
CDR3: CARSSRDGPYNEQFF
DNA: TGTGCCAGAAGCTCCCGGGACGGTCCCTACAATGAGCAGTTCTTC

size: -
V: TRBV28
D: -
J: TRBJ1-5
CDR3: CASSLRGATNQPQHF
DNA: TGTGCCAGCAGTTTACGAGGGGCGACGAATCAGCCCCAGCATTTT

size: few
V: TRBV7-2
D: -
J: TRBJ1-1
CDR3: CASSQWVGNTEAFF
DNA: TGTGCCAGCAGCCAATGGGTCGGGAACACTGAAGCTTTCTTT

size: few
V: TRBV6-5
D: -
J: TRBJ2-3
CDR3: CASSYSSSTDTQYF
DNA: TGTGCCAGCAGTTACTCCTCAAGCACAGATACGCAGTATTTT

size: -
V: TRBV28
D: TRBD1
J: TRBJ1-6
CDR3: CASSLNRGTHF
DNA: TGTGCCAGCAGTTTGAACAGGGGGACCCACTTT

size: -
V: TRBV11-2
D: -
J: TRBJ2-7
CDR3: CASSSRGWEQYF
DNA: TGTGCCAGCAGCTCTCGGGGCTGGGAGCAGTACTTC

size: -
V: TRBV5-1
D: TRBD1
J: TRBJ2-7
CDR3: CASSLSGQAAYEQYF
DNA: TGCGCCAGCAGCTTGTCGGGACAGGCTGCCTACGAGCAGTACTTC

size: -
V: TRBV14
D: -
J: TRBJ1-1
CDR3: CASSPGGGGEAFF
DNA: TGTGCCAGCAGCCCTGGGGGGGGTGGTGAAGCTTTCTTT

size: -
V: TRBV5-1
D: -
J: TRBJ1-6
CDR3: CASSPGGGHSPLHF
DNA: TGCGCCAGCAGCCCGGGAGGGGGACATTCACCCCTCCACTTT

size: few
V: TRBV9
D: -
J: TRBJ1-3
CDR3: CASSPREAAPSGNTIYF
DNA: TGTGCCAGCAGCCCGAGGGAGGCAGCTCCATCTGGAAACACCATATATTTT

size: few
V: TRBV2
D: -
J: TRBJ1-2
CDR3: CASRGDGGNYGYTF
DNA: TGTGCCAGCAGAGGGGACGGCGGAAACTATGGCTACACCTTC

size: -
V: TRBV6-6
D: -
J: TRBJ1-6
CDR3: CASSYGRVNSPLHF
DNA: TGTGCCAGCAGTTACGGTAGGGTGAATTCACCCCTCCACTTT

size: -
V: TRBV19
D: -
J: TRBJ2-2
CDR3: CASSPQVGTGELFF
DNA: TGTGCCAGTAGTCCCCAGGTCGGTACCGGGGAGCTGTTTTTT

size: -
V: TRBV7-2
D: -
J: TRBJ1-2
CDR3: CASSPYLEEGYTF
DNA: TGTGCCAGCAGCCCATATCTGGAGGAAGGCTACACCTTC

size: -
V: TRBV30
D: -
J: TRBJ1-2
CDR3: CAWSSPSDGNYGYTF
DNA: TGTGCCTGGAGTTCTCCATCGGACGGAAACTATGGCTACACCTTC

size: few
V: TRBV5-1
D: -
J: TRBJ2-1
CDR3: CASRLLGGRYNEQFF
DNA: TGCGCCAGCAGATTGTTGGGGGGAAGATACAATGAGCAGTTCTTC

size: -
V: TRBV4-3
D: TRBD2
J: TRBJ2-3
CDR3: CASSQFSGGTDTQYF
DNA: TGCGCCAGCAGCCAATTTAGCGGGGGCACAGATACGCAGTATTTT

size: once
V: TRBV7-2
D: -
J: TRBJ2-1
CDR3: CASSVTGNEQFF
DNA: TGTGCCAGCAGCGTTACGGGCAATGAGCAGTTCTTC

size: once
V: TRBV2
D: TRBD1
J: TRBJ2-1
CDR3: CASSEGTGVYNEQFF
DNA: TGTGCCAGCAGTGAAGGGACAGGGGTTTACAATGAGCAGTTCTTC

size: -
V: TRBV5-4
D: -
J: TRBJ1-6
CDR3: CASSLAEGYNSPLHF
DNA: TGTGCCAGCAGCTTGGCAGAGGGGTATAATTCACCCCTCCACTTT

size: -
V: TRBV15
D: -
J: TRBJ1-5
CDR3: CATSREGHRVGQPQHF
DNA: TGTGCCACCAGCAGGGAGGGACACAGGGTCGGGCAGCCCCAGCATTTT

size: -
V: TRBV9
D: TRBD2
J: TRBJ2-2
CDR3: CASSPLAGRAFGELFF
DNA: TGTGCCAGCAGCCCCTTAGCGGGCCGGGCCTTCGGGGAGCTGTTTTTT

size: -
V: TRBV5-1
D: -
J: TRBJ2-3
CDR3: CASSLGWVGSDTQYF
DNA: TGCGCCAGCAGCTTGGGATGGGTTGGCTCAGATACGCAGTATTTT

size: -
V: TRBV18
D: TRBD1
J: TRBJ2-7
CDR3: CASSPDRGLYEQYF
DNA: TGTGCCAGCTCACCGGACAGGGGGTTGTACGAGCAGTACTTC

size: -
V: TRBV2
D: -
J: TRBJ1-1
CDR3: CASSDWGGWTEAFF
DNA: TGTGCCAGCAGTGATTGGGGGGGTTGGACTGAAGCTTTCTTT

size: -
V: TRBV19
D: TRBD1
J: TRBJ1-6
CDR3: CASSIASRDRPPPLHF
DNA: TGTGCCAGTAGTATTGCGTCCCGGGACAGACCCCCACCCCTCCACTTT

size: few
V: TRBV28
D: TRBD2
J: TRBJ2-3
CDR3: CASSFGLAGEYLTDTQYF
DNA: TGTGCCAGCAGTTTTGGCCTAGCGGGGGAGTACCTCACAGATACGCAGTATTTT

size: once
V: TRBV28
D: TRBD1
J: TRBJ1-2
CDR3: CASGTGGFGGYTF
DNA: TGTGCCAGCGGGACAGGGGGGTTTGGTGGCTACACCTTC

size: few
V: TRBV6-6
D: -
J: TRBJ1-1
CDR3: CASSYGDRGEAFF
DNA: TGTGCCAGCAGTTACGGGGATAGGGGTGAAGCTTTCTTT

size: once
V: TRBV10-3
D: -
J: TRBJ2-5
CDR3: CAISVTGALSGEQYF
DNA: TGTGCCATCAGTGTAACCGGGGCCTTATCGGGGGAGCAGTACTTC

size: -
V: TRBV2
D: TRBD1
J: TRBJ1-6
CDR3: CASSVGQGDSPLHF
DNA: TGTGCCAGCAGTGTGGGACAGGGGGATTCACCCCTCCACTTT

size: -
V: TRBV11-2
D: -
J: TRBJ2-7
CDR3: CASSFHYEQYF
DNA: TGTGCCAGCAGCTTCCACTACGAGCAGTACTTC

size: once
V: TRBV7-6
D: TRBD1
J: TRBJ1-2
CDR3: CASSPGQGYGYTF
DNA: TGTGCCAGCAGCCCGGGACAGGGGTATGGCTACACCTTC

size: -
V: TRBV7-2
D: -
J: TRBJ1-2
CDR3: CASSFRRGGYTF
DNA: TGTGCCAGCAGCTTCCGCAGGGGAGGCTACACCTTC

size: -
V: TRBV5-4
D: -
J: TRBJ2-1
CDR3: CASSLGAGAKYNEQFF
DNA: TGTGCCAGCAGCCTTGGGGCAGGGGCGAAATACAATGAGCAGTTCTTC

size: -
V: TRBV27
D: -
J: TRBJ2-1
CDR3: CASSLLYGPGRNEQFF
DNA: TGTGCCAGCAGTTTATTATATGGGCCCGGGCGCAATGAGCAGTTCTTC

size: -
V: TRBV30
D: TRBD2
J: TRBJ2-5
CDR3: CAWRGAGGNSWETQYF
DNA: TGTGCCTGGAGGGGGGCGGGAGGGAATTCGTGGGAGACCCAGTACTTC

size: -
V: TRBV6-5
D: TRBD2
J: TRBJ2-5
CDR3: CASSYSGGPETQYF
DNA: TGTGCCAGCAGTTACAGCGGGGGGCCAGAGACCCAGTACTTC

size: -
V: TRBV4-2
D: -
J: TRBJ1-5
CDR3: CASSQVARDRQPQHF
DNA: TGTGCCAGCAGCCAAGTCGCCAGGGATCGACAGCCCCAGCATTTT

size: -
V: TRBV7-9
D: -
J: TRBJ2-1
CDR3: CASSLGGGPLNEQFF
DNA: TGTGCCAGCAGCTTAGGGGGGGGCCCCCTCAATGAGCAGTTCTTC

size: -
V: TRBV7-9
D: -
J: TRBJ2-5
CDR3: CASTPGRTQETQYF
DNA: TGTGCCAGCACCCCGGGGAGGACTCAAGAGACCCAGTACTTC

size: -
V: TRBV7-9
D: -
J: TRBJ2-1
CDR3: CASSLGSRDSYSGYNEQFF
DNA: TGTGCCAGCAGCTTAGGCTCCCGGGACTCGTATTCGGGGTACAATGAGCAGTTCTTC